This note documents a single TCR beta chain sequence. TCRdb itself ran the RT-PCR reads through MiXCR, one entry per CDR3 protein. The sample holds about 40,000 distinct CDR3 sequences; more than 30% are singletons and the top ten take about 78%. These data originate in a study of patients and donors after allogeneic stem cell transplantation. V dropped 7 bases and J dropped 4 bases, with 7 bases sitting between them. There are 11 residues in the CDR3. CDR1 and CDR2 (germline): MDHEN, SYDVKM. The rearrangement links TRBV28 to TRBJ1-2; D not certain. Material: blood, either unsorted or a sorted T cell fraction (not recorded which). The TCR was taken from a human donor who was either an allogeneic HSCT recipient or a stem cell or donor lymphocyte infusion donor (not recorded which). It is not recorded whose cells these are; they may come from a transplant donor. CDR3 coding DNA: TGTGCCAGCAATGGACGCTATGGCTACACCTTC. It yields the protein CASNGRYGYTF.